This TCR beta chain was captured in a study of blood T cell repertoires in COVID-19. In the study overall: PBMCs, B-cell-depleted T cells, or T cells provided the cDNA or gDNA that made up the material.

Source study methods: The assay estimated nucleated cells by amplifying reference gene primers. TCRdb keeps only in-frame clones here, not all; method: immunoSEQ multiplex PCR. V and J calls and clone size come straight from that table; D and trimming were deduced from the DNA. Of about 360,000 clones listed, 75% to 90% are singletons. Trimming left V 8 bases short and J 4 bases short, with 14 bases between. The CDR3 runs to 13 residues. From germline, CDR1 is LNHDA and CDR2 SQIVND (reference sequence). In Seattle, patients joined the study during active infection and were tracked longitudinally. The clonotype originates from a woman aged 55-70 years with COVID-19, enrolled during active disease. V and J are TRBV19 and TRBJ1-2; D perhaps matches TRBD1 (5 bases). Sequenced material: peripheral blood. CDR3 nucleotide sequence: TGTGCCAGTGGGCCTGTTAGGGGCTATGGCTACACCTTC. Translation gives CASGPVRGYGYTF.